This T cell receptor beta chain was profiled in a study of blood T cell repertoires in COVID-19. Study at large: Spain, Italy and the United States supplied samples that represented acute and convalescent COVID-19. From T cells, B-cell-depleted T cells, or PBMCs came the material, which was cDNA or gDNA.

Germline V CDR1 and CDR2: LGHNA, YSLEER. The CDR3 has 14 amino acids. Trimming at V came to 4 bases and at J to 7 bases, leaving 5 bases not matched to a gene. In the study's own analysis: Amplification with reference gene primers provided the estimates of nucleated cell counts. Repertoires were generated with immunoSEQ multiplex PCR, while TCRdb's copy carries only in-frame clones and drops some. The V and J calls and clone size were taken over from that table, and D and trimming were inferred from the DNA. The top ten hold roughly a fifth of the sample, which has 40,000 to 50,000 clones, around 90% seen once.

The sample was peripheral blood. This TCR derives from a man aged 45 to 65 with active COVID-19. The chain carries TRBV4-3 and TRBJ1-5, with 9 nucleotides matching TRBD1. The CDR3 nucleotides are TGCGCCAGCAGCCGGGACAGGGCACGGCAGCCCCAGCATTTT. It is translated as CASSRDRARQPQHF.